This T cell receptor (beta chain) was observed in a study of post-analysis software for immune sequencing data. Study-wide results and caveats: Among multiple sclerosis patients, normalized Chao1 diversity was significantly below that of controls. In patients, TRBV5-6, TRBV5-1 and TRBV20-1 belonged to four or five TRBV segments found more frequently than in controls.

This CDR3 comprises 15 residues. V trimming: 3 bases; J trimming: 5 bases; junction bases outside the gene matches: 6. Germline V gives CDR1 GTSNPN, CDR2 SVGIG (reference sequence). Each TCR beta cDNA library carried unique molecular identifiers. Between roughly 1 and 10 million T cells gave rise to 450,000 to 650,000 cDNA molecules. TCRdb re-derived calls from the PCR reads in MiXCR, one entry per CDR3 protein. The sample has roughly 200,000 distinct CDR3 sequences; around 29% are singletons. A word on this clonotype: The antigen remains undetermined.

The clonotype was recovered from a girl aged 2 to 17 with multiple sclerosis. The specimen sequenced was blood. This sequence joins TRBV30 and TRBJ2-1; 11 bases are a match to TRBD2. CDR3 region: CAWRGTSGLNNEQFF. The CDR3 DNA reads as TGTGCCTGGAGAGGGACTAGCGGACTAAACAATGAGCAGTTCTTC.